A single sample is the source of the 22 T cell receptor beta chains below, sequenced in a study of OX40 agonist ivuxolimab in advanced cancers. The assay was immunoSEQ multiplex PCR, and TCRdb's table has in-frame clones only and misses some. The table has about 50,000 clones, around 90% seen once. The sample was CD4+ or CD8+ T cells sorted from blood, taken in a trial of the OX40 agonist ivuxolimab. These receptors originate from an adult with an advanced solid tumor such as melanoma, head and neck, liver or kidney cancer.

J is TRBJ2-7 and V is TRBV6-6; TRBD2 matches at 9 bases. The CDR3 has 14 residues. The germline V gene encodes CDR1 MNHNY and CDR2 SVGAGI (reference sequence). After removal of 6 bases from V and 1 base from J, the junction contained 4 bases not matched to a gene. CDR3 bases: TGTGCCAGCAGACTAGCGGGCGCTTCCTACGAGCAGTACTTC. Protein sequence: CASRLAGASYEQYF.

This chain connects TRBV11-2 to TRBJ2-3; D may be TRBD2 (6 bases). CDR1 is SGHAT and CDR2 is FQNNGV in the germline V gene. There are 16 residues in the CDR3. Trimming took off 0 bases at V and 5 bases at J, with 15 bases between the two ends. This CDR3 reads CASSLDLGGEGDTQYF. CDR3 nucleotides: TGTGCCAGCAGCTTAGATCTGGGGGGAGAGGGAGATACGCAGTATTTT.

This clone has only one observation. The rearrangement joins TRBV2 to TRBJ2-3; TRBD2 is a possible D gene (6 bases). Trimming pared 8 bases from V and 7 bases from J, leaving 19 bases between. From germline, CDR1 is SNHLY and CDR2 FYNNEI. This CDR3 comprises 14 residues. The CDR3 here is CASDGGAPPYTQYF. The CDR3 coding sequence is TGTGCCAGCGACGGCGGGGCCCCTCCGTATACGCAGTATTTT.

The V call is TRBV19, the J call TRBJ1-6; D gene uncertain. There are 15 residues in the CDR3. Germline loops: CDR1 LNHDA, CDR2 SQIVND (reference sequence). V was trimmed by 4 bases and J by 4 bases, leaving 11 bases between them. The CDR3 protein is CASSSVTDYNSPLHF. The CDR3 bases are TGTGCCAGTAGTAGCGTGACTGATTATAATTCACCCCTCCACTTT.

The genes are TRBV6-1 and TRBJ2-7; no clear D gene. The V end was cut by 7 bases, the J end by 4 bases, with 11 bases between. The germline V gene encodes CDR1 MNHNS and CDR2 SASEGT. The CDR3 covers 12 residues. The DNA for the CDR3 is TGTGCCAGCAAGGGTGGGCAGTACGAGCAGTACTTC. Translated, it gives CASKGGQYEQYF.

This clone was seen once. CDR3 in DNA: TGTGCCAGCAGTTACTCTCGGGGTATGAACACTGAAGCTTTCTTT. Its translation: CASSYSRGMNTEAFF. The V and J genes are TRBV6-5 and TRBJ1-1; D is ambiguous. Germline V gene lookup returns CDR1 MNHEY and CDR2 SVGAGI. V was clipped by 0 bases and J by 0 bases, with 8 bases between them. The CDR3 totals 15 residues.

This clone was detected only a few times. The chain carries TRBV30 and TRBJ2-5; the match to TRBD1 covers 7 bases. Looked up from germline, CDR1 is GTSNPN and CDR2 is SVGIG (reference sequence). The CDR3 has 14 residues. Trimming cost V 0 bases and J 4 bases; bases outside gene matches: 5. Here the CDR3 DNA reads TGTGCCTGGAGTGTCCCGACAGGGAGAGAGACCCAGTACTTC. Its translation is CAWSVPTGRETQYF.

The chain recombines TRBV30 with TRBJ2-5; D remains ambiguous. The CDR3 extends over 12 amino acids. The V end was cut by 4 bases, the J end by 2 bases, with 8 bases between. The germline V gene encodes CDR1 GTSNPN and CDR2 SVGIG (reference sequence). The CDR3 bases are TGTGCCTGGACTCGAGAACAAGAGACCCAGTACTTC. This gives the protein CAWTREQETQYF. Using reference TRBV30 and TRBJ2-5 for the parts outside the CDR3, the full variable domain is SQTIHQWPATLVQPVGSPLSLECTVEGTSNPNLYWYRQAAGRGLQLLFYSVGIGQISSEVPQNLSASRPQDRQFILSSKKLLLSDSGFYLCAWTREQETQYFGPGTRLLVL.

This clone occurred a few times. The chain has TRBV11-2 and TRBJ1-4, with D maybe TRBD1 (5 bases). CDR1 is SGHAT, CDR2 FQNNGV, per germline. V lost 1 base and J lost 7, with 10 bases in between. CDR3 length equals 14 residues. The CDR3 is CASSLAGGGEKLFF. CDR3 bases: TGTGCCAGCAGCTTAGCCGGGGGAGGTGAAAAACTGTTTTTT.

The chain couples TRBV6-9 to TRBJ2-3, with D tentatively TRBD1 (6 bases). Germline loops: CDR1 MNHGY, CDR2 SVAAGI. V lost 6 bases and J lost 14, with 15 bases in between. The length of the CDR3 is 11 residues. The CDR3 nucleotides read TGTGCCAGCAGCCGCCGGGACAATATGTATTTT. Translated, it gives CASSRRDNMYF.

The rearrangement links TRBV4-3 to TRBJ1-2, with 8 bases fitting TRBD1. The CDR3 extends over 15 amino acids. Germline CDR1 reads LGHNA; CDR2 reads YSLEER. J was trimmed by 4 bases and V by 1 base; bases with no gene match: 5. The CDR3 region has the DNA TGCGCCAGCAGCCAAGGGGTGGGGACAGGCTATGGCTACACCTTC. Its translation: CASSQGVGTGYGYTF.

This sequence joins TRBV4-1 and TRBJ2-3; TRBD2 matches 8 bases. Germline V gene lookup returns CDR1 MGHRA and CDR2 YSYEKL. With 6 bases clipped from V and 2 bases from J, the junction kept 10 bases outside the gene matches. The CDR3 is made up of 16 amino acids. The CDR3 DNA reads as TGCGCCAGCAGACTTCGGGATAGCGGGGCCACAGATACGCAGTATTTT. This sequence encodes CASRLRDSGATDTQYF.

The chain employs TRBV10-1 and TRBJ2-5; D may correspond to TRBD1 or TRBD2 (5 bases each). V was clipped by 0 bases and J by 6 bases, with 8 bases between them. In germline, CDR1 is WNHNN, CDR2 SYGVQD (reference sequence). This CDR3 contains 13 residues. CDR3 loop: CASSESGAKTQYF. The DNA for the CDR3 is TGCGCCAGCAGTGAGTCCGGGGCGAAGACCCAGTACTTC.

The genes are TRBV7-9 and TRBJ1-4; 8 nucleotides align to TRBD1. V was pared by 4 bases and J by 7 bases, with 2 bases of the junction left unmatched. The CDR3 totals 13 residues. Germline lookup yields CDR1 SEHNR and CDR2 FQNEAQ (reference sequence). The CDR3 loop is CASSSGQGEKLFF. The CDR3 nucleotides are TGTGCCAGCAGCTCAGGACAGGGTGAAAAACTGTTTTTT.

V is TRBV11-2 and J is TRBJ2-1; 7 nucleotides align to TRBD1. After removal of 2 bases from V and 8 bases from J, the junction contained 3 bases not matched to a gene. The CDR3 covers 13 residues. Germline-derived CDR1 and CDR2 are SGHAT and FQNNGV. The CDR3 DNA is TGTGCCAGCAGCTTAACAGGGGCCCATGAGCAGTTCTTC. Protein: CASSLTGAHEQFF.

As to this clone: The junction and the germline gene differ at one end; a read error may be behind it. V usage is TRBV10-3 and J usage is TRBJ2-3, with a possible D match to TRBD1 (6 bases). The CDR3 has 14 residues. Germline loops: CDR1 ENHRY, CDR2 SYGVKD. DNA for the CDR3: TGTGCCGTCAGGACAGCCCTTAGCACAGATACGCAGTATTTT. It encodes CAVRTALSTDTQYF.

In DNA, the CDR3 is TGTGCCAGCAGCTTCTCGCCCGAGGCCGGCTGGGTGAATGGCTACACCTTC. Protein product: CASSFSPEAGWVNGYTF. The chain joins TRBV11-2 to TRBJ1-2; the D is unclear. Trimming shortened V by 3 bases and J by 6 bases, and 23 bases separated the two germline ends. Germline loops: CDR1 SGHAT, CDR2 FQNNGV. CDR3 length equals 17 residues.

This chain connects TRBV21-1 to TRBJ1-2; TRBD1 is the table's D call and was not checked against the DNA. TRBV21-1 has pseudogene status. The CDR3 covers 19 residues. CDR3 region: CASSTLSDQGTGVYYGYTF. CDR3 in DNA: TGTGCCAGCAGCACCCTCTCCGACCAGGGGACAGGGGTCTACTATGGCTACACCTTC.

The gene calls are TRBV9 and TRBJ2-7; D might be TRBD1 or TRBD2, each matching 6 bases. Germline-derived CDR1 and CDR2 are SGDLS and YYNGEE. Trimming removed 0 bases from V and 3 bases from J, with 10 bases in between. CDR3 length equals 14 residues. This CDR3 reads CASSVVGGSYEQYF. CDR3 nucleotide sequence: TGTGCCAGCAGCGTAGTAGGGGGGAGCTACGAGCAGTACTTC.

This rearrangement joins TRBV15 to TRBJ1-1; 7 bases map to TRBD1. The V and J ends lost 8 bases and 1 base, in that order; junction bases with no gene match: 1. The V gene's germline CDR1 is LNHNV and CDR2 YYDKDF (reference sequence). There are 12 residues in the CDR3. DNA for the CDR3: TGTGCCACCGGGACAGCGAACACTGAAGCTTTCTTT. Amino acids: CATGTANTEAFF. Complete variable domain (other parts from reference TRBV15 and TRBJ1-1): DAMVIQNPRYQVTQFGKPVTLSCSQTLNHNVMYWYQQKSSQAPKLLFHYYDKDFNNEADTPDNFQSRRPNTSFCFLDIRSPGLGDTAMYLCATGTANTEAFFGQGTRLTVV.

CDR3 sequence (DNA): TGTGCCACCAGCAGAGAAGCAGGGAGTAATTCACCCCTCCACTTT. It translates to CATSREAGSNSPLHF. The V gene is TRBV15, the J gene TRBJ1-6; D may be TRBD1 (5 bases). The CDR3 consists of 15 residues. Germline V lookup: CDR1 LNHNV, CDR2 YYDKDF (reference sequence). The germline V and J ends were trimmed by 0 bases and 6 bases, with 9 bases remaining between them.

J is TRBJ2-1 and V is TRBV10-3; D might be TRBD2 (5 bases). This CDR3 has 16 amino acids. CDR1 is ENHRY, CDR2 SYGVKD, per germline. The germline V and J ends were trimmed by 0 bases and 6 bases, with 15 bases remaining between them. The CDR3: CAISESGDYDLNEQFF. The CDR3 DNA follows: TGTGCCATCAGTGAGTCTGGAGACTACGATCTCAATGAGCAGTTCTTC.